This TCR beta chain stems from a study of cytotoxic CD8 clonotypes in ibrutinib-treated CLL. Clones were read by immunoSEQ multiplex PCR, and TCRdb kept only the in-frame ones, dropping some. The table lists around 310,000 clones, approximately 80% of them singletons. Trimming left V 2 bases short and J 1 base short, with 9 bases between. CDR1 is LNHDA, CDR2 SQIVND, per germline (reference sequence). This CDR3 has 16 amino acids. The sample in question was PBMCs, obtained before ibrutinib treatment. The rearrangement uses TRBV19 and TRBJ2-6; D call uncertain. This clonotype was obtained from a human donor with chronic lymphocytic leukemia. CDR3 in amino acids: CASSISGQSGANVLTF. The CDR3 DNA reads TGTGCCAGTAGTATATCCGGGCAGTCTGGGGCCAACGTCCTGACTTTC. The complete variable domain, with remaining parts taken from reference TRBV19 and TRBJ2-6, reads DGGITQSPKYLFRKEGQNVTLSCEQNLNHDAMYWYRQDPGQGLRLIYYSQIVNDFQKGDIAEGYSVSREKKESFPLTVTSAQKNPTAFYLCASSISGQSGANVLTFGAGSRLTVL.